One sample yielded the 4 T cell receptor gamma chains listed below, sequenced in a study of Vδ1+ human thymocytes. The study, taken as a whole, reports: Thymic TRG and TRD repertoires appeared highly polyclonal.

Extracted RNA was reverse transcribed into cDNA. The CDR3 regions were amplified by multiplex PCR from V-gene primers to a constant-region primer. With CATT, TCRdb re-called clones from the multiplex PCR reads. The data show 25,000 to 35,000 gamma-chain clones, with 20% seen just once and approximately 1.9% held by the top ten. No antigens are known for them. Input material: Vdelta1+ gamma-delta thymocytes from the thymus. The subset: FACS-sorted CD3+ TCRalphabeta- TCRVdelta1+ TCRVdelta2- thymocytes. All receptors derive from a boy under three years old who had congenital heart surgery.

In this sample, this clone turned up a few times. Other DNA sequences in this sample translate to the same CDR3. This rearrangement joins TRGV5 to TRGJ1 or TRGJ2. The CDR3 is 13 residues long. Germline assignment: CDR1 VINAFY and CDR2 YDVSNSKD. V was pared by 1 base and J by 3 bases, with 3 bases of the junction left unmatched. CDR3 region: CATWDSSYYKKLF. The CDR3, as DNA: TGTGCCACCTGGGACAGCAGTTATTATAAGAAACTCTTT.

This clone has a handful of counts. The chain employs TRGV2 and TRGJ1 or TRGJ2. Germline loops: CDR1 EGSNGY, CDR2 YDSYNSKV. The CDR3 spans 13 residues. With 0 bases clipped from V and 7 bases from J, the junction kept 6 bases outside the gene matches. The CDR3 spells CATWDGPMYKKLF. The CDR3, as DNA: TGTGCCACCTGGGACGGGCCTATGTATAAGAAACTCTTT.

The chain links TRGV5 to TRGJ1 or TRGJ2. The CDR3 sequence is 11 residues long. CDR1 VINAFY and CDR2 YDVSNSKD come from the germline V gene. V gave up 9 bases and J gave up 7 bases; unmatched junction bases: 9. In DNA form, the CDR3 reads TGTGCCACCCGGCGGGGGTATAAGAAACTCTTT. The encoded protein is CATRRGYKKLF.

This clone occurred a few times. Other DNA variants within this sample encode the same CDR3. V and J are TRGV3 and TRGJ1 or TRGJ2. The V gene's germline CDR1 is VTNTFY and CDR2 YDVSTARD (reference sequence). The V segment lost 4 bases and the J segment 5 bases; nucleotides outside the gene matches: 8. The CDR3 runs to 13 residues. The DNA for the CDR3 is TGTGCCACCTGGGATAGTAGGAATTATAAGAAACTCTTT. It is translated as CATWDSRNYKKLF.